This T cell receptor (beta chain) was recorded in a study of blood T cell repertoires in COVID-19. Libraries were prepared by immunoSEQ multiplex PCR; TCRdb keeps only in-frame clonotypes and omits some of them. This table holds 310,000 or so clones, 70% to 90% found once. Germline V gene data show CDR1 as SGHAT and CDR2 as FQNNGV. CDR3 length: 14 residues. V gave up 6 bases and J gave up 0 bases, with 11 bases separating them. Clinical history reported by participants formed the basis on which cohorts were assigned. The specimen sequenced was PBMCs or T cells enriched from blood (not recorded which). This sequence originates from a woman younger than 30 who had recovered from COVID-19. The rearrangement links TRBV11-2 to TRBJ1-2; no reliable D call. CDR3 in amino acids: CASRALRANYGYTF. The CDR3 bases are TGTGCCAGCAGAGCATTGAGGGCTAACTATGGCTACACCTTC.